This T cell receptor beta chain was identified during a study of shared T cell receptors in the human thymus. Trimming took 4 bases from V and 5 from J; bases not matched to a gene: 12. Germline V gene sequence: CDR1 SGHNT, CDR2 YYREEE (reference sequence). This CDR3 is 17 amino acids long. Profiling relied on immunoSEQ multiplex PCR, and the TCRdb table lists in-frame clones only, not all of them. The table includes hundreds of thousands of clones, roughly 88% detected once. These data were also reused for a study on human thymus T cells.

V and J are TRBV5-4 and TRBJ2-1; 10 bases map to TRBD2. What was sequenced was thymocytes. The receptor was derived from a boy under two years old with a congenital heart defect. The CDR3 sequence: CASSRKTLAGRDNEQFF. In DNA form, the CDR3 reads TGTGCCAGCAGCCGAAAGACACTAGCGGGAAGGGACAATGAGCAGTTCTTC.